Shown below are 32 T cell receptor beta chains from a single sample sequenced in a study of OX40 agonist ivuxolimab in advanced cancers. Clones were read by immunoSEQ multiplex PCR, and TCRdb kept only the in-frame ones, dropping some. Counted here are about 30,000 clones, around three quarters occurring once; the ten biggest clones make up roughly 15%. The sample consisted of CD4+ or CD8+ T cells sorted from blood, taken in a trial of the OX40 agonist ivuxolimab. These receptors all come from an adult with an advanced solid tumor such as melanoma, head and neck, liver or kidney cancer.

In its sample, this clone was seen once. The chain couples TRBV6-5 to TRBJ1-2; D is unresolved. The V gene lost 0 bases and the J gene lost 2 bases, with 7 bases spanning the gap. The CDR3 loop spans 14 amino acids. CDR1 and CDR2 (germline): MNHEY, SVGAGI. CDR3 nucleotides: TGTGCCAGCAGTTACTCCCGGAGGAACTATGGCTACACCTTC. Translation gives CASSYSRRNYGYTF.

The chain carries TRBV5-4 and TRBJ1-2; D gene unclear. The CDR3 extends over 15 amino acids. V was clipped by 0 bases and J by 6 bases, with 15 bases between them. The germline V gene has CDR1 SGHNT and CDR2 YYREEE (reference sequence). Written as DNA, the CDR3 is TGTGCCAGCAGCTTGGGTTCCGGATCACAGAATGGCTACACCTTC. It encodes CASSLGSGSQNGYTF.

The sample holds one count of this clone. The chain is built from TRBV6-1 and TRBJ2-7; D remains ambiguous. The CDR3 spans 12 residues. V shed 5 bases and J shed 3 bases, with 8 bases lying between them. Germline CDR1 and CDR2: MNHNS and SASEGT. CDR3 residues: CASSLPGYEQYF. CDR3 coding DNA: TGTGCCAGCAGTCTGCCGGGCTACGAGCAGTACTTC.

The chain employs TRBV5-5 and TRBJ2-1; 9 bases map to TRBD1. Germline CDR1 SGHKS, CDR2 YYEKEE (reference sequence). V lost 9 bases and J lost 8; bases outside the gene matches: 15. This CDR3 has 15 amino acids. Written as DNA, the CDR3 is TGTGCCACCTCCCGGGGGACAGGGAGTAGCGATGAGCAGTTCTTC. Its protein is CATSRGTGSSDEQFF.

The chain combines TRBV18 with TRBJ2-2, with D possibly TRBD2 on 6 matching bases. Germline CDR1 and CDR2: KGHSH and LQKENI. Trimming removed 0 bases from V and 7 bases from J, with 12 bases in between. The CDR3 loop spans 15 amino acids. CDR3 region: CASSPPEGFGGELFF. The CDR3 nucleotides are TGTGCCAGCTCACCACCGGAGGGTTTTGGCGGGGAGCTGTTTTTT.

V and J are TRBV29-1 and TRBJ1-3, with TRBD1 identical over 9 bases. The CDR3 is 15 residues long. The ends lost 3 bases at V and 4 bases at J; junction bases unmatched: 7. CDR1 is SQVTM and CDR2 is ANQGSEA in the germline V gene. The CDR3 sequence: CSVDIGQGSGNTIYF. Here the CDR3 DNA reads TGCAGCGTTGATATCGGACAGGGGTCAGGAAACACCATATATTTT. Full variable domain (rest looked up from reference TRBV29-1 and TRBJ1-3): SAVISQKPSRDICQRGTSLTIQCQVDSQVTMMFWYRQQPGQSLTLIATANQGSEATYESGFVIDKFPISRPNLTFSTLTVSNMSPEDSSIYLCSVDIGQGSGNTIYFGEGSWLTVV.

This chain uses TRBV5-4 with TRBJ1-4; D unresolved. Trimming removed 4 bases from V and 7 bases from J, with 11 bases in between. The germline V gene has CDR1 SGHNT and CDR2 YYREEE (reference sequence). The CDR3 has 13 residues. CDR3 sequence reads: CASSLLPGEKLFF. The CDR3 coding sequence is TGTGCCAGCAGCCTACTCCCGGGTGAAAAACTGTTTTTT.

This CDR3 reads CASSFTIQGYGYTF. CDR3 DNA sequence: TGTGCCAGCAGCTTTACAATACAGGGCTATGGCTACACCTTC. This chain connects TRBV5-5 to TRBJ1-2; tentative D call: TRBD1 (6 bases). The V gene's germline CDR1 is SGHKS and CDR2 YYEKEE (reference sequence). There are 14 residues in the CDR3. The V and J ends lost 2 bases and 4 bases respectively, with 12 bases between them.

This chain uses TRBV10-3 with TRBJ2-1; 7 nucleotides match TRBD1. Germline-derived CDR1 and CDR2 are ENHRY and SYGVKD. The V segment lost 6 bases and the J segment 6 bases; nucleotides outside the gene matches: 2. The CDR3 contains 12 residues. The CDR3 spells CAIRDRVNEQFF. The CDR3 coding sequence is TGTGCCATCAGAGACAGGGTCAATGAGCAGTTCTTC.

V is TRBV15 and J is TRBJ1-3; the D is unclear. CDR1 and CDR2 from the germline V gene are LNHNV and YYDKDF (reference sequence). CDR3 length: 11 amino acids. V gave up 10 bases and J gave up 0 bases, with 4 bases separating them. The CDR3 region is CASHSGNTIYF. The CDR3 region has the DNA TGTGCCAGTCACTCTGGAAACACCATATATTTT. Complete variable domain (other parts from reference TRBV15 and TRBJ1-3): DAMVIQNPRYQVTQFGKPVTLSCSQTLNHNVMYWYQQKSSQAPKLLFHYYDKDFNNEADTPDNFQSRRPNTSFCFLDIRSPGLGDTAMYLCASHSGNTIYFGEGSWLTVV.

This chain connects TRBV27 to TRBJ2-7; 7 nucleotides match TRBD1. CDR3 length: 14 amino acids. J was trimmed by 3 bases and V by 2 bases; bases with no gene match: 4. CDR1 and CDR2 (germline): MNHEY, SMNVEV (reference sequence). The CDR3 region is CASSLGGTVYEQYF. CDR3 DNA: TGTGCCAGCAGTTTAGGTGGGACAGTCTACGAGCAGTACTTC.

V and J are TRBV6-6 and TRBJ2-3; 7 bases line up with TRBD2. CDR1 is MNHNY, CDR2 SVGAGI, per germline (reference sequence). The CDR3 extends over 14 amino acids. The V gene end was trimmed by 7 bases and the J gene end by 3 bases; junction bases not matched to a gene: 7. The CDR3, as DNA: TGTGCCAGCACCTCCAGGGAGGGAACAGATACGCAGTATTTT. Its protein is CASTSREGTDTQYF.

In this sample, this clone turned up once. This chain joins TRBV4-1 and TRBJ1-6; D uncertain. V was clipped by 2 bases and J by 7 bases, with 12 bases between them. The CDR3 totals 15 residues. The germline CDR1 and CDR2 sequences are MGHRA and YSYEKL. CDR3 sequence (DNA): TGCGCCAGCAGCCAAAGTCTAATGGGGAATTCACCCCTCCACTTT. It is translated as CASSQSLMGNSPLHF.

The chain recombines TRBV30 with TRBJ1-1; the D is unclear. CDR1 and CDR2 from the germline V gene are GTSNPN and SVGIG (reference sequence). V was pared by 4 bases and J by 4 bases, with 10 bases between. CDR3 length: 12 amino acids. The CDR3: CAWNLGATEAFF. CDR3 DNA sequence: TGTGCCTGGAATTTGGGAGCCACTGAAGCTTTCTTT.

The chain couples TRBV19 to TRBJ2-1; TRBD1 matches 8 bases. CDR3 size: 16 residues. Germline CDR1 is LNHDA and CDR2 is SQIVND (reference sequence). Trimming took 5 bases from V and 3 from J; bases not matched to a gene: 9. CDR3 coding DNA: TGTGCCAGTAGTCCCTCTAGGACAGGGTTCTACAATGAGCAGTTCTTC. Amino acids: CASSPSRTGFYNEQFF.

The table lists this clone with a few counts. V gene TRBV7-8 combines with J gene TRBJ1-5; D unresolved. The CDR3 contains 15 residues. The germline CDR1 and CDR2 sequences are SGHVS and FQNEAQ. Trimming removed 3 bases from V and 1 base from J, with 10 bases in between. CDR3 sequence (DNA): TGTGCCAGCAGCTTGCAGGCACTGAGCAATCAGCCCCAGCATTTT. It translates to CASSLQALSNQPQHF.

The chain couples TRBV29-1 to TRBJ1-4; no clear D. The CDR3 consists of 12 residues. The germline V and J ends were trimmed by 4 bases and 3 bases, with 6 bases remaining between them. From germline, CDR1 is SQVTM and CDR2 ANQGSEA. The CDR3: CSVAEPNEKLFF. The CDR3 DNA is TGCAGCGTTGCAGAACCTAATGAAAAACTGTTTTTT. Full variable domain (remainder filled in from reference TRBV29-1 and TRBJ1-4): SAVISQKPSRDICQRGTSLTIQCQVDSQVTMMFWYRQQPGQSLTLIATANQGSEATYESGFVIDKFPISRPNLTFSTLTVSNMSPEDSSIYLCSVAEPNEKLFFGSGTQLSVL.

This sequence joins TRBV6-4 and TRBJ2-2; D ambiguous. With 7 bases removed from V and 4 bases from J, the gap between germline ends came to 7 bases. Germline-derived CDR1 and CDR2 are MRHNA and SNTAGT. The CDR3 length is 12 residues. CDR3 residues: CASISSTGELFF. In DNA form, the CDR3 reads TGTGCCAGCATCAGCTCCACCGGGGAGCTGTTTTTT.

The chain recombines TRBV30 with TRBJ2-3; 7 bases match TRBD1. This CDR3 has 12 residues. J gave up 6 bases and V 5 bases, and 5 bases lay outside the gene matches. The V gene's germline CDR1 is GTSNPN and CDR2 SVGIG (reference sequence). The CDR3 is CAWDRESDTQYF. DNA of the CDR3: TGTGCCTGGGACAGGGAATCTGATACGCAGTATTTT.

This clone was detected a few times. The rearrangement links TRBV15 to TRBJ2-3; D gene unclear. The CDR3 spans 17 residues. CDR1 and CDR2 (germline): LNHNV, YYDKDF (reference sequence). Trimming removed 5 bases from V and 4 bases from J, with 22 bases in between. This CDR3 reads CATSGPISSRAADTQYF. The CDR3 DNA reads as TGTGCCACCAGCGGACCAATTAGCAGTAGAGCAGCAGATACGCAGTATTTT.

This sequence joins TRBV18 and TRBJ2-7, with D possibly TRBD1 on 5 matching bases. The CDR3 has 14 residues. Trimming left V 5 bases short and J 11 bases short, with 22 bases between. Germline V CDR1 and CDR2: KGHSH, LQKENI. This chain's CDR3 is CASSSNQAGKEEYF. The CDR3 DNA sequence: TGTGCCAGCTCATCCAACCAGGCAGGGAAGGAAGAGTACTTC. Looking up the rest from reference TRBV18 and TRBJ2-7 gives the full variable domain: NAGVMQNPRHLVRRRGQEARLRCSPMKGHSHVYWYRQLPEEGLKFMVYLQKENIIDESGMPKERFSAEFPKEGPSILRIQQVVRGDSAAYFCASSSNQAGKEEYFGPGTRLTVT.

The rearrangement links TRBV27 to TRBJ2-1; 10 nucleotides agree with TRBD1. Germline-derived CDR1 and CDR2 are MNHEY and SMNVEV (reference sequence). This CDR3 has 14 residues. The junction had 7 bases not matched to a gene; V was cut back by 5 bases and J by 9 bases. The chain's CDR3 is CASSEGQGSGEQFF. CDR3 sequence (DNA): TGTGCCAGCAGTGAGGGACAGGGGAGCGGTGAGCAGTTCTTC.

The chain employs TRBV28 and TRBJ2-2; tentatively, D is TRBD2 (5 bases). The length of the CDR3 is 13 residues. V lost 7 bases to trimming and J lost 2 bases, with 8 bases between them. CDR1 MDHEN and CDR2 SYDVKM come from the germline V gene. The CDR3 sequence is CASMSGNTGELFF. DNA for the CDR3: TGTGCCAGCATGAGCGGAAACACCGGGGAGCTGTTTTTT.

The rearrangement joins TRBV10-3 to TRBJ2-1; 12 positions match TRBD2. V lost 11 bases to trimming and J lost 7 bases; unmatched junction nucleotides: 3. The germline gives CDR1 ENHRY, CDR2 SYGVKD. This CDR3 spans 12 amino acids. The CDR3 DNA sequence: TGTGCCGTCCTAGCGGGGGGGAATGAGCAGTTCTTC. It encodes CAVLAGGNEQFF.

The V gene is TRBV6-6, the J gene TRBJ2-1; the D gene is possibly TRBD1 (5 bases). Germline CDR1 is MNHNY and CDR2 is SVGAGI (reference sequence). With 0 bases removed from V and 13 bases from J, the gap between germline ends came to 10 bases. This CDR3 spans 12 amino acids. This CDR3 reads CASSYSGAEQFF. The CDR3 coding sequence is TGTGCCAGCAGTTACTCAGGGGCGGAACAGTTCTTC.

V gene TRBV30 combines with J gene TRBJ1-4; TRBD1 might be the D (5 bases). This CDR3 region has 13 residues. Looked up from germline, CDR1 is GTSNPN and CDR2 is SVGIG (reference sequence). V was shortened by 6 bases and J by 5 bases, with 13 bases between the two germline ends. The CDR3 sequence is CACGPGGNEKLFF. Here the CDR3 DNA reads TGTGCCTGTGGGCCGGGGGGGAATGAAAAACTGTTTTTT.

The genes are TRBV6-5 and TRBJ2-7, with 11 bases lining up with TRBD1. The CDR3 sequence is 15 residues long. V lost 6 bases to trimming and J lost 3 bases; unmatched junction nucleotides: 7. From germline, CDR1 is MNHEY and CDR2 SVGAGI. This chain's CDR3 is CASSLTGTGGYEQYF. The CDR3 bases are TGTGCCAGCAGCCTGACCGGGACAGGGGGCTACGAGCAGTACTTC.

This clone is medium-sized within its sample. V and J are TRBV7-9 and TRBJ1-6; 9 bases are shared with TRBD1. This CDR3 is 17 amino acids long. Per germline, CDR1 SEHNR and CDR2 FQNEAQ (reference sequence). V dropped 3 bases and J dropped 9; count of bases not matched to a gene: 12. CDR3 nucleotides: TGTGCCAGCAGCTTTCATGAGATACAGGGGGCGCGTTCACCCCTCCACTTT. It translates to CASSFHEIQGARSPLHF.

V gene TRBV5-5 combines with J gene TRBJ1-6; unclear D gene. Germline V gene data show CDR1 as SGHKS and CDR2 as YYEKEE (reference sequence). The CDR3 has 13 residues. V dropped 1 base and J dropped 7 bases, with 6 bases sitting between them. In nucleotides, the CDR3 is TGTGCCAGCAGCTTGTTTGTGAATTCACCCCTCCACTTT. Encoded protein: CASSLFVNSPLHF.

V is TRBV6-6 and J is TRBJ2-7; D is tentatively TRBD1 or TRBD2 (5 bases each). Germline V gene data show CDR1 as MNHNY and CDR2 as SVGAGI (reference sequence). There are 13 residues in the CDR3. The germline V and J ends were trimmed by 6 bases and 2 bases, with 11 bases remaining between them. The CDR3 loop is CASSRDGAYEQYF. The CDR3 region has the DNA TGTGCCAGCAGCCGGGACGGGGCCTACGAGCAGTACTTC.

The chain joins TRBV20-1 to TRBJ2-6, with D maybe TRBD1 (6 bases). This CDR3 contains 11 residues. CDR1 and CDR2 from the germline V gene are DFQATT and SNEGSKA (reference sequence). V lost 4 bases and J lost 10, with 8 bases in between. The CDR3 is CSAKRGNVLTF. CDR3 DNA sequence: TGCAGTGCTAAGAGGGGGAACGTCCTGACTTTC.

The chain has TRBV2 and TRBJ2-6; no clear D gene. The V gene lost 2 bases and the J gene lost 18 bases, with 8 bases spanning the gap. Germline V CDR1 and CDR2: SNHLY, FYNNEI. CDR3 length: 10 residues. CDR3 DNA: TGTGCCAGCAGTGAAAGGACCCCGACTTTC. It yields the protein CASSERTPTF.